This TCR beta chain was retrieved from a study of blood T cell repertoires in COVID-19. Across the study: Both acute and convalescent COVID-19 samples were obtained from the United States, Italy and Spain. The analysed material was cDNA or gDNA that came from T cells, B-cell-depleted T cells, or PBMCs.

Seattle-derived patients entered the study during active infection and were followed longitudinally. The authors' processing: Amplified reference gene primers provided the basis for estimating nucleated cell counts. TCRdb's copy holds only in-frame clones and misses some; the assay was immunoSEQ multiplex PCR. For V, J and clone size, that table is used; D and trimming come from the DNA. The sample shows about 220,000 clones, 85% of them seen only once. V gave up 3 bases and J gave up 1 base, with 6 bases separating them. Germline V gives CDR1 SGHTA, CDR2 FQGNSA. The CDR3 contains 13 residues. The chain recombines TRBV7-2 with TRBJ2-5; tentatively, D is TRBD2 (5 bases). The sample consisted of peripheral blood. This TCR derives from a woman aged 70-85 years with COVID-19, enrolled during active disease. In nucleotides, the CDR3 is TGTGCCAGCAGCTTCGGGATCCAAGAGACCCAGTACTTC. Translated, it gives CASSFGIQETQYF.